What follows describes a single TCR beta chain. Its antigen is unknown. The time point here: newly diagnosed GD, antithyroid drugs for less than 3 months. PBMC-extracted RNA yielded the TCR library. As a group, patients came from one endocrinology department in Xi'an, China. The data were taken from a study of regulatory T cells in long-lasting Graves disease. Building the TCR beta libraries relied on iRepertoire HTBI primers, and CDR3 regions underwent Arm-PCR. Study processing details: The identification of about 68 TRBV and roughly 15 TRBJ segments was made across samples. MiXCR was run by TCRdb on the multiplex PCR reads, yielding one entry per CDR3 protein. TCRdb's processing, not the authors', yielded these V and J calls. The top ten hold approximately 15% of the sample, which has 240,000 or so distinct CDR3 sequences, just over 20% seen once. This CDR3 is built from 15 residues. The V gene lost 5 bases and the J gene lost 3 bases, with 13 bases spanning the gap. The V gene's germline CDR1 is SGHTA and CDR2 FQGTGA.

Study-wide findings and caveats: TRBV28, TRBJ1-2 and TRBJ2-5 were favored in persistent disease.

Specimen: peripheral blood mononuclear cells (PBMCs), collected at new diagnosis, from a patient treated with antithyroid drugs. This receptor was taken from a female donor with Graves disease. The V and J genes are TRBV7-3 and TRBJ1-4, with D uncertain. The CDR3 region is CASSKTSGPNEKLFF. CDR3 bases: TGTGCCAGCAGCAAGACTTCCGGACCTAATGAAAAACTGTTTTTT. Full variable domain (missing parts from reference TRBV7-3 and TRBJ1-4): GAGVSQTPSNKVTEKGKYVELRCDPISGHTALYWYRQSLGQGPEFLIYFQGTGAADDSGLPNDRFFAVRPEGSVSTLKIQRTERGDSAVYLCASSKTSGPNEKLFFGSGTQLSVL.